This T cell receptor (beta chain) was sequenced during a study of blood T cell repertoires in COVID-19. The CDR3 length is 15 residues. Germline values: CDR1 KGHDR, CDR2 SFDVKD. V lost 6 bases, J lost 10 bases, and 9 bases stayed unmatched. In the original workflow: Estimation of nucleated cell counts was performed using reference gene primer amplification. Libraries were prepared by immunoSEQ multiplex PCR; TCRdb keeps only in-frame clonotypes and omits some of them. The V and J calls and clone size were taken over from that table, and D and trimming were inferred from the DNA. Of some 190,000 clones in the sample, 80% to 90% were seen once.

The sequencing input was peripheral blood. V usage is TRBV24-1 and J usage is TRBJ2-1, with TRBD2 matching over 12 bases. The TCR sequence derives from a human donor with active or convalescent COVID-19. The donor label of this sample is uncertain. The CDR3 loop is CATSSSGRAKYEQFF. The CDR3 bases are TGTGCCACCAGTTCTAGCGGGAGGGCCAAGTACGAGCAGTTCTTC.